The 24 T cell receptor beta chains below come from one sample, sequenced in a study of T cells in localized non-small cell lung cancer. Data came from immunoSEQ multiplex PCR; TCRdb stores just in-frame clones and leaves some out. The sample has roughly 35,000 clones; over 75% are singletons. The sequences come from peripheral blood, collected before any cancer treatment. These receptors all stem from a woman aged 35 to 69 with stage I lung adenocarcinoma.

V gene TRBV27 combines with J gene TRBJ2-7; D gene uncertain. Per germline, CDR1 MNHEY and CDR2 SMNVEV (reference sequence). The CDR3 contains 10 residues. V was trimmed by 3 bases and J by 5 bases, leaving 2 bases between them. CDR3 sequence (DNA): TGTGCCAGCAGTTTTCACGAGCAGTACTTC. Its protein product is CASSFHEQYF.

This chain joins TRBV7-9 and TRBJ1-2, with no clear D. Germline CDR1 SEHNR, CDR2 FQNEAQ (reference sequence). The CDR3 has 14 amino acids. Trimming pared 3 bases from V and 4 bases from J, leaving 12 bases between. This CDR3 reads CASSLNGPSYGYTF. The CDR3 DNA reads TGTGCCAGCAGCTTGAACGGCCCCTCCTATGGCTACACCTTC. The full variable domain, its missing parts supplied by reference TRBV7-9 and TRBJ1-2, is DTGVSQNPRHKITKRGQNVTFRCDPISEHNRLYWYRQTLGQGPEFLTYFQNEAQLEKSRLLSDRFSAERPKGSFSTLEIQRTEQGDSAMYLCASSLNGPSYGYTFGSGTRLTVV.

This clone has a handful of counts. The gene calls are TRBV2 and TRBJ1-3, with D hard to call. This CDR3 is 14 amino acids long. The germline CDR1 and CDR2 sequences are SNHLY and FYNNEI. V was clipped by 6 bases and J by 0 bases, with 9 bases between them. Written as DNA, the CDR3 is TGTGCCAGCAGGGGCGGATACTCTGGAAACACCATATATTTT. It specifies CASRGGYSGNTIYF.

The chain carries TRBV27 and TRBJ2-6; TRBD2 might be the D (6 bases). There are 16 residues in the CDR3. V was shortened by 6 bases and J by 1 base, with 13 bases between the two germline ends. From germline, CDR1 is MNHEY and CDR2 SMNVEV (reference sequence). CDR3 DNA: TGTGCCAGCAGGCGGGACCGAAGTTCTGGGGCCAACGTCCTGACTTTC. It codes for CASRRDRSSGANVLTF.

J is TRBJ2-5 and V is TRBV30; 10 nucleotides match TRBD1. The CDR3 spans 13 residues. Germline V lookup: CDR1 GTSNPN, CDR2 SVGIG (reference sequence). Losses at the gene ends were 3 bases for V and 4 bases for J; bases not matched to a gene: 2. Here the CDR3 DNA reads TGTGCCTGGAGGAGACAGGGGGCAGAGACCCAGTACTTC. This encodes CAWRRQGAETQYF.

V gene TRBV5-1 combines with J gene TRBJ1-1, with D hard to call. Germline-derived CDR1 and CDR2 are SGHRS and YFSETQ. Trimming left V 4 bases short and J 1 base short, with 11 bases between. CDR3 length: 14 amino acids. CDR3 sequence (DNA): TGCGCCAGCAGCCGATCCATAGGGAACACTGAAGCTTTCTTT. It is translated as CASSRSIGNTEAFF.

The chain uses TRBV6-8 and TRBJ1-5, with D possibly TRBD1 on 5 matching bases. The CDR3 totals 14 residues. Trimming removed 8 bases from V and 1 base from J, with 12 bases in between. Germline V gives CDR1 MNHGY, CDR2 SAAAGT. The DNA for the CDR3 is TGTGCCAGCGGAGGGGCGTTAAGCAATCAGCCCCAGCATTTT. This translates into CASGGALSNQPQHF.

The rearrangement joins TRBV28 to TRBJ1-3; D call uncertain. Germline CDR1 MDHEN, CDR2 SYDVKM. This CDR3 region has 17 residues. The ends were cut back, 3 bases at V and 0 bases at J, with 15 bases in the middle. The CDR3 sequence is CASSFIMSPSSGNTIYF. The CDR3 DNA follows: TGTGCCAGCAGTTTTATAATGTCGCCGAGCTCTGGAAACACCATATATTTT.

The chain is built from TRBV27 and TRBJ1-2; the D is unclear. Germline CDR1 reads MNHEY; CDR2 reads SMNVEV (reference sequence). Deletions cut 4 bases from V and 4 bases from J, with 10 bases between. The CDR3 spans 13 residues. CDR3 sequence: CASSSGQSYGYTF. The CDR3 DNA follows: TGTGCCAGCAGTTCTGGGCAGAGCTATGGCTACACCTTC.

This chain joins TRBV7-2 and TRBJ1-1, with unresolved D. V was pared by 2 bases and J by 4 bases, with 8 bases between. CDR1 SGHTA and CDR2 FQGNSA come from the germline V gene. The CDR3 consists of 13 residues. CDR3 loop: CASSLWPSTEAFF. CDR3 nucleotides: TGTGCCAGCAGCTTATGGCCGTCCACTGAAGCTTTCTTT.

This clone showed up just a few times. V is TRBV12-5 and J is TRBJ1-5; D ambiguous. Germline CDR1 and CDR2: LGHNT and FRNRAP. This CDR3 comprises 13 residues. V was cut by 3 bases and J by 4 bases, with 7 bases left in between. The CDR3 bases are TGTGCTAGTGGTTTAGAGGATAATCAGCCCCAGCATTTT. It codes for CASGLEDNQPQHF.

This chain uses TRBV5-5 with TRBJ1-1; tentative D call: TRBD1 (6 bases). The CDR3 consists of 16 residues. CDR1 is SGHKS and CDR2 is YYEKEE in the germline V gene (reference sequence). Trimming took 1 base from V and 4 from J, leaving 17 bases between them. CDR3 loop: CASSLQGIGVGTEAFF. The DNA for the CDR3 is TGTGCCAGCAGCTTGCAGGGGATCGGAGTAGGCACTGAAGCTTTCTTT.

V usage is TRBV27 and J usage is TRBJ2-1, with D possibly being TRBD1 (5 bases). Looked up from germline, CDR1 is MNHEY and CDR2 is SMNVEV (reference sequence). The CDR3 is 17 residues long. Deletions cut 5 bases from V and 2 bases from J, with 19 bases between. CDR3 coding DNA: TGTGCCAGCAGTACAACCGGACACGCATCCACCTACAATGAGCAGTTCTTC. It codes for CASSTTGHASTYNEQFF.

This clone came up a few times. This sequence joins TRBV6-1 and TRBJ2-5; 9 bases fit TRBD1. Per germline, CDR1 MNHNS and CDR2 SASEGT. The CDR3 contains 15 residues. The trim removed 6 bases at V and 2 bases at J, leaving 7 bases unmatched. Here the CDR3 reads CASRRQGGLQETQYF. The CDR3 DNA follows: TGTGCCAGCAGGAGACAGGGGGGCTTACAAGAGACCCAGTACTTC.

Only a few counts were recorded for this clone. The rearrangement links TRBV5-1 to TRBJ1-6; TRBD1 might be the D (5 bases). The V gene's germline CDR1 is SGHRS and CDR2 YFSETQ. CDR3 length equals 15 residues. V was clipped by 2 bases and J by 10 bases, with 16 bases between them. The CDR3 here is CASSFGNIGGSPLHF. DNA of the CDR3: TGCGCCAGCAGCTTCGGGAACATCGGGGGATCACCCCTCCACTTT.

CDR3 region: CASSPTGTAPGEQFF. The CDR3 nucleotides read TGCGCCAGCAGCCCAACCGGGACAGCCCCCGGTGAGCAGTTCTTC. The chain recombines TRBV5-1 with TRBJ2-1; TRBD1 agrees at 7 bases. The CDR3 is 15 amino acids. With 4 bases clipped from V and 9 bases from J, the junction kept 13 bases outside the gene matches. Looked up from germline, CDR1 is SGHRS and CDR2 is YFSETQ. Full variable domain (remainder filled in from reference TRBV5-1 and TRBJ2-1): KAGVTQTPRYLIKTRGQQVTLSCSPISGHRSVSWYQQTPGQGLQFLFEYFSETQRNKGNFPGRFSGRQFSNSRSEMNVSTLELGDSALYLCASSPTGTAPGEQFFGPGTRLTVL.

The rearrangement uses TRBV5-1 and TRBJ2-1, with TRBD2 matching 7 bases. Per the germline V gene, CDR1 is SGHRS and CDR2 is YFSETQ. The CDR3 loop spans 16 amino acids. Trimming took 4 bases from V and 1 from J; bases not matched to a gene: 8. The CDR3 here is CASSLLRERSYNEQFF. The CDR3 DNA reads TGCGCCAGCAGCCTGTTGCGGGAGAGATCCTACAATGAGCAGTTCTTC.

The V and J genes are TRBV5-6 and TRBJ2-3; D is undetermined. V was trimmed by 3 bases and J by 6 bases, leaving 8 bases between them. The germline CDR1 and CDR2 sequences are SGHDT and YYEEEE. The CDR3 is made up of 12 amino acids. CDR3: CASSWITDTQYF. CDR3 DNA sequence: TGTGCCAGCAGCTGGATTACGGATACGCAGTATTTT.

CDR3 loop: CASSLAVTPTGELFF. CDR3 coding DNA: TGCGCCAGCAGCTTGGCCGTTACACCCACCGGGGAGCTGTTTTTT. This chain uses TRBV5-1 with TRBJ2-2; D remains unclear. CDR1 is SGHRS and CDR2 is YFSETQ in the germline V gene. The CDR3 spans 15 residues. The V end lost 0 bases, the J end lost 4 bases, and 10 bases lay between the germline ends.

The CDR3 sequence is CASSQWEGNEQFF. As DNA, the CDR3 is TGTGCCAGCAGCCAATGGGAGGGGAATGAGCAGTTCTTC. This chain uses TRBV4-2 with TRBJ2-1, with 7 bases identical to TRBD2. The CDR3 has 13 amino acids. Trimming cost V 2 bases and J 7 bases; bases outside gene matches: 2. Germline CDR1 LGHNA, CDR2 YNFKEQ.

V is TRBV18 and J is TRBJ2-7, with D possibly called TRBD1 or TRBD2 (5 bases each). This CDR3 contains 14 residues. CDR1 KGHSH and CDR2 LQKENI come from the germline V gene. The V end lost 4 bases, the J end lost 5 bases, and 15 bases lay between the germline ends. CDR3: CASSLLRDPNEQYF. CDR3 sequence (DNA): TGTGCCAGCTCACTACTTAGGGACCCTAACGAGCAGTACTTC.

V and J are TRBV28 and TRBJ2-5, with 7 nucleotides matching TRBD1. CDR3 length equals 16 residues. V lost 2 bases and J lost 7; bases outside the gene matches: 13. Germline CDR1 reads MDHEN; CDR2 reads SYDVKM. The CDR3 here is CASSLVTGDLARTQYF. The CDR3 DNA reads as TGTGCCAGCAGTTTAGTCACAGGGGACCTAGCTAGGACCCAGTACTTC.

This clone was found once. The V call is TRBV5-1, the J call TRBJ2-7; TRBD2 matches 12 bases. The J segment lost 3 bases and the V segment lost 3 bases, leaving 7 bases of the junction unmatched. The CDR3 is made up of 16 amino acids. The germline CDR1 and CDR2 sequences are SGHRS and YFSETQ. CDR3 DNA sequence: TGCGCCAGCAGCTCACTAGCGGGAGGACTAAGCTACGAGCAGTACTTC. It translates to CASSSLAGGLSYEQYF.

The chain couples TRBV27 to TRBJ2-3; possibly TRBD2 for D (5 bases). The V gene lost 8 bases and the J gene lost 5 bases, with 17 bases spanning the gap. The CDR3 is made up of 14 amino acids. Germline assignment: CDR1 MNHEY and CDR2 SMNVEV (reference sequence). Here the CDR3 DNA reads TGTGCCAGCCGGAGGAACCTTCGCGGAGATACGCAGTATTTT. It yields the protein CASRRNLRGDTQYF.